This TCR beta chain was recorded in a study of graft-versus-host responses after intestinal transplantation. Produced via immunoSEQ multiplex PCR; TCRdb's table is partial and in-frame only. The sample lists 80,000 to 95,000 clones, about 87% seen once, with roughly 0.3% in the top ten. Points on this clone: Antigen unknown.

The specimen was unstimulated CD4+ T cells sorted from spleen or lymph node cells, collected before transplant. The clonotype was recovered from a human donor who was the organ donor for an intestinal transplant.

CDR3 nucleotide sequence: TGTGCCAGCAGCATGGGACTAGCGGGAACCGAGCAGTTCTTC. As protein: CASSMGLAGTEQFF. The V call is TRBV7-3, the J call TRBJ2-1; 13 nucleotides match TRBD2. The CDR3 runs to 14 residues. The V segment lost 5 bases and the J segment 10 bases; nucleotides outside the gene matches: 5. Germline V gene sequence: CDR1 SGHTA, CDR2 FQGTGA.